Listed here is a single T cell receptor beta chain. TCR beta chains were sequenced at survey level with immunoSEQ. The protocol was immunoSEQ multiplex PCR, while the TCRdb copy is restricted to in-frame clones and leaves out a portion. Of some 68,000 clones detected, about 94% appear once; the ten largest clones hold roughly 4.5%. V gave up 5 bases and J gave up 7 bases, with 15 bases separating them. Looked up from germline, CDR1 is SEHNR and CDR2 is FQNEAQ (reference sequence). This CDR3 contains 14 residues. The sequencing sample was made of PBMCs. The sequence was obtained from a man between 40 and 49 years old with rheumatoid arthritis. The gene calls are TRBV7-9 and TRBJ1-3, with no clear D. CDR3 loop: CASSAPGGGNTIYF. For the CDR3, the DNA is TGTGCCAGCAGCGCCCCGGGAGGTGGGAACACCATATATTTT.